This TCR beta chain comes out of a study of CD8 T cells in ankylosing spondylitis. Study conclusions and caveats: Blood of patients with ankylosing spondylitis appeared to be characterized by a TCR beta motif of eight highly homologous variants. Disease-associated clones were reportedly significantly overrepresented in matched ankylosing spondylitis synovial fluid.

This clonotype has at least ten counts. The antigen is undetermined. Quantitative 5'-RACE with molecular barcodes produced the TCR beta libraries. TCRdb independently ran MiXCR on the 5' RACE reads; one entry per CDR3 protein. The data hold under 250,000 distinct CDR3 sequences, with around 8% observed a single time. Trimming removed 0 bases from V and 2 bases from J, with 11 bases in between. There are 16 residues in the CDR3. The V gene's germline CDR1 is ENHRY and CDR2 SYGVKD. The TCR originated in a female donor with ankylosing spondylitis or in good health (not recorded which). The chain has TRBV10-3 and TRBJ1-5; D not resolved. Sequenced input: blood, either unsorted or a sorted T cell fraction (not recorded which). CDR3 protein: CAISESTWGGNQPQHF. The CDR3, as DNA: TGTGCCATCAGTGAGTCGACGTGGGGTGGCAATCAGCCCCAGCATTTT.